These T cell receptor beta chains were read from a single sample in a study of vaccination effects on CD4 cells after COVID-19. Assay used: immunoSEQ multiplex PCR; TCRdb lists only in-frame clones, some missing. This sample has 75,000 to 100,000 clones, with roughly 73% found just once. What these receptors recognize is not known. The sample consisted of CD4+ T cells from PBMCs cultured with HCoV-OC43 spike peptides, taken after COVID-19 vaccination. The receptors here all came from a human donor who received a COVID-19 vaccine. CDR3s include the opening cysteine and the closing phenylalanine or tryptophan. The D gene is left open where the match is weak. Size is omitted from some rows. Given values are once, few, many or a class for expanded clones.

D,V,size,J,CDR3,DNA
-,TRBV7-8,-,TRBJ1-1,CASSLGLKNTEAFF,TGTGCCAGCAGCTTAGGCCTGAAGAACACTGAAGCTTTCTTT
TRBD2,TRBV6-1,few,TRBJ2-1,CASSEILAGALEQFF,TGTGCCAGCAGTGAAATACTAGCGGGGGCACTTGAGCAGTTCTTC
TRBD1,TRBV24-1,-,TRBJ2-5,CATSDPLGTAETQYF,TGTGCCACCAGTGATCCTCTTGGGACAGCAGAGACCCAGTACTTC
TRBD2,TRBV19,once,TRBJ2-3,CASKRGPYTDTQYF,TGTGCCAGTAAGCGGGGGCCCTACACAGATACGCAGTATTTT
-,TRBV5-4,-,TRBJ2-4,CASSLDRYAAKNIQYF,TGTGCCAGCAGCTTGGACAGATACGCAGCCAAAAACATTCAGTACTTC
TRBD1,TRBV28,-,TRBJ2-1,CASSPAGTAYNEQFF,TGTGCCAGCAGCCCCGCCGGGACAGCCTACAATGAGCAGTTCTTC
-,TRBV19,-,TRBJ1-2,CASSPLSANYGYTF,TGTGCCAGTAGTCCCTTGTCAGCTAACTATGGCTACACCTTC
-,TRBV6-5,-,TRBJ1-6,CASSSAGTSSPLHF,TGTGCCAGCAGTTCCGCCGGGACATCCTCACCCCTCCACTTT
TRBD1,TRBV7-8,-,TRBJ2-3,CASSRDRGPTDTQYF,TGTGCCAGCAGCCGAGACAGGGGGCCCACAGATACGCAGTATTTT
-,TRBV4-1,-,TRBJ2-2,CASSQDPGESWELFF,TGCGCCAGCAGCCAAGACCCAGGGGAGAGCTGGGAGCTGTTTTTT
TRBD1,TRBV24-1,-,TRBJ2-3,CATSDLQRDRKTDTQYF,TGTGCCACCAGTGATTTGCAACGGGACAGGAAGACAGATACGCAGTATTTT
-,TRBV19,-,TRBJ1-6,CASRRVNSPLHF,TGTGCCAGTAGAAGGGTTAATTCACCCCTCCACTTT
-,TRBV25-1,-,TRBJ2-5,CASSEYREDETQYF,TGTGCCAGCAGTGAGTACAGGGAGGATGAGACCCAGTACTTC
TRBD2,TRBV4-3,-,TRBJ2-3,CASSQGPGLAVTDTQYF,TGCGCCAGCAGCCAAGGACCAGGACTAGCGGTTACCGATACGCAGTATTTT
-,TRBV19,-,TRBJ1-2,CASSTRTAEDYGYTF,TGTGCCAGTAGTACCCGGACAGCGGAGGACTATGGCTACACCTTC
-,TRBV2,-,TRBJ1-2,CASSGTQSGYTF,TGTGCCAGCAGTGGGACTCAATCTGGCTACACCTTC
-,TRBV3-1/TRBV3-2,few,TRBJ1-1,CASSQQPVSTEAFF,TGTGCCAGCAGCCAACAACCGGTTTCCACTGAAGCTTTCTTT
-,TRBV19,once,TRBJ1-5,CASSIATGLGNQPQHF,TGTGCCAGTAGTATAGCAACAGGGTTGGGCAATCAGCCCCAGCATTTT
-,TRBV5-1,few,TRBJ2-5,CASSLAFQETQYF,TGCGCCAGCAGCTTAGCTTTCCAAGAGACCCAGTACTTC
-,TRBV6-5,-,TRBJ1-1,CASRDRLKLTEAFF,TGTGCCAGCAGAGACAGACTTAAACTCACTGAAGCTTTCTTT
TRBD1,TRBV7-9,-,TRBJ2-5,CASSLTGGTQETQYF,TGTGCCAGCAGCCTTACAGGGGGTACACAAGAGACCCAGTACTTC
-,TRBV5-5,-,TRBJ1-4,CASSQGPLGEKLFF,TGTGCCAGCAGCCAGGGCCCCCTTGGGGAAAAACTGTTTTTT
-,TRBV15,-,TRBJ1-3,CATSRFGSGNTIYF,TGTGCCACCAGCAGGTTCGGCTCGGGAAACACCATATATTTT
TRBD2,TRBV7-3,-,TRBJ2-3,CASSRHSGGLGADTQYF,TGTGCCAGCAGCCGACATAGCGGGGGCCTAGGAGCAGATACGCAGTATTTT
-,TRBV12-3/TRBV12-4,-,TRBJ1-4,CASSFGEKLFF,TGTGCCAGCAGTTTCGGAGAAAAACTGTTTTTT
-,TRBV15,few,TRBJ1-3,CATSSPIGNTIYF,TGTGCCACCAGCAGCCCGATCGGAAACACCATATATTTT
-,TRBV15,-,TRBJ1-1,CATSSTGSLGTEAFF,TGTGCCACCAGCAGTACAGGGTCATTAGGGACTGAAGCTTTCTTT
TRBD1,TRBV2,-,TRBJ1-5,CASNTGASDPQHF,TGTGCCAGCAATACAGGGGCCTCCGACCCCCAGCATTTT
-,TRBV3-1/TRBV3-2,-,TRBJ2-6,CASTTLWGGTGANVLTF,TGTGCCAGCACCACTTTGTGGGGGGGCACCGGGGCCAACGTCCTGACTTTC
-,TRBV11-3,once,TRBJ1-1,CASSRTGNTEAFF,TGTGCCAGCAGCCGTACGGGCAACACTGAAGCTTTCTTT
TRBD1,TRBV19,-,TRBJ1-2,CATSMGAGGADGYTF,TGTGCCACCTCTATGGGAGCAGGGGGCGCGGATGGCTACACCTTC
-,TRBV10-1,-,TRBJ1-1,CASSTGSPEAFF,TGCGCCAGCAGCACAGGGTCCCCTGAAGCTTTCTTT
-,TRBV6-6,-,TRBJ1-5,CASSYSSGGNNQPQHF,TGTGCCAGCAGTTACTCTTCCGGTGGGAACAATCAGCCCCAGCATTTT
TRBD1,TRBV6-6,-,TRBJ1-1,CASSYYAGQGAPEAFF,TGTGCCAGCAGTTACTACGCAGGACAGGGGGCCCCTGAAGCTTTCTTT
-,TRBV19,-,TRBJ2-6,CASSTYSPGANVLTF,TGTGCCAGTAGTACATACAGTCCTGGGGCCAACGTCCTGACTTTC
-,TRBV6-6,-,TRBJ2-5,CASTKDFSGTQYF,TGTGCCAGCACCAAGGACTTTAGCGGGACCCAGTACTTC
TRBD2,TRBV24-1,-,TRBJ2-1,CATSDSTLAASYNEQFF,TGTGCCACCAGTGACTCTACTCTAGCGGCCTCATACAATGAGCAGTTCTTC
-,TRBV18,few,TRBJ1-2,CASSRSRDYGYTF,TGTGCCAGCTCACGGTCCCGGGACTATGGCTACACCTTC
-,TRBV7-3,-,TRBJ1-2,CASSPQGGSGYTF,TGTGCCAGCAGCCCCCAAGGGGGGTCTGGCTACACCTTC
TRBD2,TRBV5-1,-,TRBJ2-1,CASSGGLAGDLRNEQFF,TGCGCCAGCAGCGGGGGACTAGCGGGGGACCTTCGGAATGAGCAGTTCTTC
TRBD1,TRBV12-5,few,TRBJ2-5,CASGNGQGAGETQYF,TGTGCTAGTGGTAACGGACAGGGGGCAGGTGAGACCCAGTACTTC
-,TRBV5-1,-,TRBJ2-5,CASSAGQETQYF,TGCGCCAGCAGCGCGGGGCAAGAGACCCAGTACTTC
-,TRBV6-5,once,TRBJ1-5,CASSTGSFGQPQHF,TGTGCCAGCAGTACAGGGAGTTTCGGTCAGCCCCAGCATTTT
-,TRBV5-4,few,TRBJ2-2,CASSPPPGSNTGELFF,TGTGCCAGCAGCCCTCCTCCAGGGAGTAACACCGGGGAGCTGTTTTTT
-,TRBV11-2,few,TRBJ1-1,CASSLMRNTEAFF,TGTGCCAGCAGCTTAATGAGGAACACTGAAGCTTTCTTT
-,TRBV30,-,TRBJ2-5,CAWSVLNQETQYF,TGTGCCTGGAGTGTACTGAACCAAGAGACCCAGTACTTC
TRBD2,TRBV7-9,-,TRBJ2-1,CASSFPTSSSSYNEQFF,TGTGCCAGCAGCTTTCCGACTAGCTCTAGCTCCTACAATGAGCAGTTCTTC
TRBD1,TRBV5-6,-,TRBJ2-5,CASSLASARGQETQYF,TGTGCCAGCAGCTTGGCATCCGCCAGGGGGCAAGAGACCCAGTACTTC
-,TRBV27,-,TRBJ2-5,CASSLSYPGRSQETQYF,TGTGCCAGCAGTTTATCGTATCCGGGGAGAAGCCAAGAGACCCAGTACTTC
-,TRBV11-2,few,TRBJ1-5,CASSPRSNQPQHF,TGTGCCAGCAGCCCCCGTAGCAATCAGCCCCAGCATTTT
-,TRBV28,-,TRBJ1-4,CASSSDLVEEKLFF,TGTGCCAGCAGTTCGGACCTCGTCGAGGAAAAACTGTTTTTT
-,TRBV29-1,-,TRBJ1-1,CSVEEGGRNTEAFF,TGCAGCGTTGAAGAGGGGGGGCGGAACACTGAAGCTTTCTTT
-,TRBV6-1,-,TRBJ2-1,CASSEDRGAVNNEQFF,TGTGCCAGCAGTGAAGACCGCGGTGCCGTAAACAATGAGCAGTTCTTC
TRBD1,TRBV4-1,-,TRBJ1-4,CASSPRGQAYNEKLFF,TGCGCCAGCAGCCCGAGGGGACAGGCATATAATGAAAAACTGTTTTTT
-,TRBV6-1,-,TRBJ1-5,CASSEGVGNQPQHF,TGTGCCAGCAGTGAAGGGGTCGGCAATCAGCCCCAGCATTTT
-,TRBV7-9,-,TRBJ1-6,CASSLAGVEASPLHF,TGTGCCAGCAGCTTAGCAGGGGTGGAGGCGTCACCCCTCCACTTT
TRBD1,TRBV27,few,TRBJ2-1,CASSLRDRGTPHEQFF,TGTGCCAGCAGTTTAAGGGACAGGGGAACTCCCCATGAGCAGTTCTTC
TRBD1,TRBV7-6,-,TRBJ1-1,CASSTGTVNTEAFF,TGTGCCAGCAGTACCGGGACAGTTAACACTGAAGCTTTCTTT
TRBD1,TRBV12-5,-,TRBJ1-3,CASGDRGGAAGNTIYF,TGTGCTAGTGGTGACCGAGGGGGCGCAGCTGGAAACACCATATATTTT